Shown below are 19 T cell receptor beta chains from a single sample sequenced in a study of T cells in Graves' hyperthyroidism and ophthalmopathy. TCR beta CDR3 regions were amplified from RNA. The primer set for the first-round RT-PCR of the TCR CDR3 was HTBI. Each CDR3 protein is one row after TCRdb ran MiXCR on the multiplex PCR reads. The repertoire holds roughly 630,000 distinct CDR3 sequences, with about a sixth as singletons. The sequenced sample was blood. The receptors originated from a woman aged 25 to 39 with Graves' hyperthyroidism.

The chain carries TRBV19 and TRBJ1-4; unclear D gene. V was clipped by 7 bases and J by 8 bases, with 14 bases between them. The CDR3 extends over 13 amino acids. The germline V gene has CDR1 LNHDA and CDR2 SQIVND (reference sequence). The CDR3 sequence is CASTPTDLEKLFF. The DNA for the CDR3 is TGTGCCAGTACGCCGACCGACCTGGAAAAACTGTTTTTT.

This clonotype was recorded many times. The chain joins TRBV29-1 to TRBJ2-3; 7 bases agree with TRBD2. V lost 7 bases and J lost 5; bases outside the gene matches: 12. This CDR3 has 14 amino acids. Germline CDR1 is SQVTM and CDR2 is ANQGSEA. The CDR3 reads CSAGLAGVEDTQYF. The CDR3 DNA follows: TGCAGCGCCGGTCTGGCGGGAGTTGAAGATACGCAGTATTTT.

The sample holds a few counts of this clonotype. This sequence joins TRBV29-1 and TRBJ2-1, with 9 bases aligning to TRBD2. CDR1 and CDR2 from the germline V gene are SQVTM and ANQGSEA. The CDR3 runs 17 residues. The V gene end was trimmed by 1 base and the J gene end by 1 base; junction bases not matched to a gene: 8. This CDR3 reads CSVEGSREGVSYNEQFF. The CDR3 DNA follows: TGCAGCGTTGAAGGGTCGCGGGAGGGAGTATCCTACAATGAGCAGTTCTTC.

This clonotype was picked up many times. This chain uses TRBV2 with TRBJ2-1, with 10 bases fitting TRBD1. The CDR3 loop spans 13 amino acids. Unmatched junction bases numbered 5, after V lost 6 bases and J lost 9 bases. Per germline, CDR1 SNHLY and CDR2 FYNNEI. This chain's CDR3 is CASSPDRGSEQFF. The CDR3 region has the DNA TGTGCCAGCAGCCCGGACAGGGGGAGTGAGCAGTTCTTC.

This clonotype occurred many times. The chain uses TRBV6-2 or TRBV6-3 and TRBJ2-7; weak D call: TRBD2 (5 bases). The CDR3 is 15 amino acids. Germline values: CDR1 MNHEY, CDR2 SVGEGT. V lost 1 base and J lost 0, with 10 bases in between. Written as DNA, the CDR3 is TGTGCCAGCAGTTACTTGGGGAGTAGCTCCTACGAGCAGTACTTC. Translated: CASSYLGSSSYEQYF.

This clonotype was seen repeatedly, ten times or more. The CDR3 sequence: CASSSTGGQPQHF. The DNA of the CDR3 is TGTGCCAGCAGCTCGACAGGGGGTCAGCCCCAGCATTTT. The V call is TRBV7-2, the J call TRBJ1-5; 9 nucleotides match TRBD1. The CDR3 has 13 residues. With V trimmed by 4 bases and J by 6 bases, 1 base remained unmatched. The germline CDR1 and CDR2 sequences are SGHTA and FQGNSA.

This clonotype was seen repeatedly, ten times or more. The V and J genes are TRBV7-2 and TRBJ2-5; 10 bases match TRBD2. The CDR3 has 16 residues. With V trimmed by 1 base and J by 1 base, 3 bases remained unmatched. Germline CDR1 SGHTA, CDR2 FQGNSA. The CDR3 is CASSLGPSGSQETQYF. The CDR3 nucleotides read TGTGCCAGCAGCTTAGGTCCTAGCGGGAGCCAAGAGACCCAGTACTTC.

This clonotype appeared a few times. This sequence joins TRBV20-1 and TRBJ2-1; D may match TRBD1 or TRBD2 (5 bases each). This CDR3 contains 12 residues. Germline V gene sequence: CDR1 DFQATT, CDR2 SNEGSKA (reference sequence). CDR3 in DNA: TGCAGCAAACACCTACTAGGGGATGAGCAGTTCTTC. Residues: CSKHLLGDEQFF.

This clonotype was recorded at least ten times. The V gene is TRBV5-1, the J gene TRBJ1-1; 9 nucleotides align to TRBD1. J lost 4 bases, V lost 4 bases, and 11 bases had no gene match. The CDR3 spans 16 residues. Germline V CDR1 and CDR2: SGHRS, YFSETQ. The CDR3 loop reads CASSPRQGGSSTEAFF. The CDR3 coding sequence is TGCGCCAGCAGCCCCCGACAGGGGGGAAGCAGCACTGAAGCTTTCTTT. The full variable domain, rest sourced from reference TRBV5-1 and TRBJ1-1, is KAGVTQTPRYLIKTRGQQVTLSCSPISGHRSVSWYQQTPGQGLQFLFEYFSETQRNKGNFPGRFSGRQFSNSRSEMNVSTLELGDSALYLCASSPRQGGSSTEAFFGQGTRLTVV.

The gene calls are TRBV28 and TRBJ2-7; perhaps TRBD2 as D (6 bases). The V gene lost 6 bases and the J gene lost 0 bases, with 18 bases spanning the gap. This CDR3 has 16 amino acids. Germline CDR1 MDHEN, CDR2 SYDVKM. DNA of the CDR3: TGTGCCAGCAGCCCAAACCGGGGGAGAACCTCCTACGAGCAGTACTTC. Protein sequence: CASSPNRGRTSYEQYF.

This rearrangement joins TRBV4-1 to TRBJ2-1; the match to TRBD2 covers 9 bases. CDR1 is MGHRA, CDR2 YSYEKL, per germline. This CDR3 spans 17 amino acids. Trimming at V came to 3 bases and at J to 4 bases, leaving 10 bases not matched to a gene. The CDR3: CASSQRLADQTYNEQFF. CDR3 sequence (DNA): TGCGCCAGCAGCCAGCGACTAGCGGATCAAACATACAATGAGCAGTTCTTC.

This clonotype was picked up a small number of times. The J gene is TRBJ2-7, the V gene TRBV27, with 7 bases aligning to TRBD2. Germline trimming cut 3 bases from V and 2 bases from J; bases unmatched to any gene: 4. The CDR3 is 14 residues long. From germline, CDR1 is MNHEY and CDR2 SMNVEV (reference sequence). The CDR3 DNA sequence: TGTGCCAGCAGTTTGACGGCGGGGGCCTACGAGCAGTACTTC. Protein product: CASSLTAGAYEQYF.

The chain links TRBV10-3 to TRBJ2-1, with 8 bases aligning to TRBD2. Unmatched junction bases numbered 2, after V lost 0 bases and J lost 4 bases. CDR1 and CDR2 from the germline V gene are ENHRY and SYGVKD. CDR3 length: 15 amino acids. The CDR3 protein is CAISESAGGYNEQFF. The CDR3, as DNA: TGTGCCATCAGTGAGTCCGCGGGAGGATACAATGAGCAGTTCTTC.

The chain has TRBV11-3 and TRBJ2-4, with 9 nucleotides matching TRBD2. The germline gives CDR1 SGHNT, CDR2 YENEEA. The CDR3 extends over 16 amino acids. After removal of 0 bases from V and 8 bases from J, the junction contained 8 bases not matched to a gene. The chain's CDR3 is CASSLDSLAGGDIQYF. In nucleotides, the CDR3 is TGTGCCAGCAGCTTAGATTCACTAGCGGGTGGGGACATTCAGTACTTC. The full variable domain, its missing parts supplied by reference TRBV11-3 and TRBJ2-4, is EAGVVQSPRYKIIEKKQPVAFWCNPISGHNTLYWYLQNLGQGPELLIRYENEEAVDDSQLPKDRFSAERLKGVDSTLKIQPAELGDSAVYLCASSLDSLAGGDIQYFGAGTRLSVL.

This clonotype was observed a handful of times. The rearrangement uses TRBV19 and TRBJ1-5; D remains unclear. CDR3 length: 16 residues. Germline V gives CDR1 LNHDA, CDR2 SQIVND (reference sequence). Deletions cut 3 bases from V and 2 bases from J, with 14 bases between. As DNA, the CDR3 is TGTGCCAGTAGTATTCAGGCTAAGGGCGGCAATCAGCCCCAGCATTTT. This gives the protein CASSIQAKGGNQPQHF. Drawing the rest from reference TRBV19 and TRBJ1-5, the complete variable domain is DGGITQSPKYLFRKEGQNVTLSCEQNLNHDAMYWYRQDPGQGLRLIYYSQIVNDFQKGDIAEGYSVSREKKESFPLTVTSAQKNPTAFYLCASSIQAKGGNQPQHFGDGTRLSIL.

This clonotype was seen a handful of times. The chain is built from TRBV7-3 and TRBJ2-3; D is perhaps TRBD2 (6 bases). Trimming pared 0 bases from V and 2 bases from J, leaving 12 bases between. The germline CDR1 and CDR2 sequences are SGHTA and FQGTGA. This CDR3 has 16 amino acids. The CDR3 sequence is CASSLTTGLDTDTQYF. CDR3 coding DNA: TGTGCCAGCAGCTTAACCACGGGACTTGACACAGATACGCAGTATTTT.

The table lists this clonotype with many counts. Its ends do not fully match the called genes, so a read error is possible. V is TRBV11-2 and J is TRBJ2-1; 7 bases line up with TRBD2. CDR1 and CDR2 from the germline V gene are SGHAT and FQNNGV. The CDR3 is 13 amino acids. The CDR3 sequence is CASSLGLAHERFF. The DNA of the CDR3 is TGTGCCAGCAGCTTAGGACTAGCCCATGAGCGGTTCTTC.

Concerning this clonotype: A read error may be the cause here, since a much bigger clone is one base away. The CDR3, as DNA: TGTGCCAGCAGTTCATCAGGCGGGTCTCGCACAGATACGCAGTATTTT. Protein product: CASSSSGGSRTDTQYF. The rearrangement joins TRBV27 to TRBJ2-3, with TRBD2 as a possible D gene (5 bases). The length of the CDR3 is 16 residues. V dropped 4 bases and J dropped 1 base, with 15 bases sitting between them. Looked up from germline, CDR1 is MNHEY and CDR2 is SMNVEV (reference sequence).

Concerning this clonotype: Germline is not matched at one junction end, which may reflect a read error. The chain combines TRBV2 with TRBJ2-5; D is uncertain. The CDR3 is 15 residues long. Germline CDR1 and CDR2: SNHLY and FYNNEI. The DNA of the CDR3 is TGTGCCAGCACCGAAGGCAGGATTGCCAAAGAGACCCAGTGCTTC. Protein sequence: CASTEGRIAKETQCF.